These 8 T cell receptor beta chains were sequenced from one sample in a study of cytomegalovirus exposure and HLA in healthy donors. It was with 60 Vbeta and 13 Jbeta primers that the PCR ran. Assay used: immunoSEQ multiplex PCR; TCRdb lists only in-frame clones, some missing. The table lists some 76,000 clones. The sequenced material came from PBMCs. All receptors derive from a female donor in good health and CMV-seropositive.

In DNA, the CDR3 is TGCGCCAGCAGCCAAGATCAACCGACAGGGGATGGCTACACCTTC. It codes for CASSQDQPTGDGYTF. This chain joins TRBV4-3 and TRBJ1-2; 8 positions agree with TRBD1. Germline CDR1 LGHNA, CDR2 YSLEER. The J segment lost 6 bases and the V segment lost 0 bases, leaving 6 bases of the junction unmatched. There are 15 residues in the CDR3.

This chain uses TRBV6-1 with TRBJ1-3, with D unclear. This CDR3 contains 13 residues. The germline V gene has CDR1 MNHNS and CDR2 SASEGT. V was pared by 7 bases and J by 3 bases, with 10 bases between. DNA of the CDR3: TGTGCCAGCATGCGGGAGGTTGGAAACACCATATATTTT. Amino acids: CASMREVGNTIYF.

The chain carries TRBV28 and TRBJ1-6; D may be TRBD1 (6 bases). The V and J ends lost 6 bases and 10 bases respectively, with 22 bases between them. Germline CDR1 reads MDHEN; CDR2 reads SYDVKM. This CDR3 has 16 residues. The CDR3 coding sequence is TGTGCCAGCAGCTTCTGGGGGGGGGCGCGTAAATCACCCCTCCACTTT. The encoded protein is CASSFWGGARKSPLHF.

The chain employs TRBV28 and TRBJ2-5, with D possibly being TRBD1 (9 bases). Trimming pared 6 bases from V and 4 bases from J, leaving 21 bases between. The CDR3 loop spans 16 amino acids. CDR1 is MDHEN, CDR2 SYDVKM, per germline. The CDR3 DNA is TGTGCCAGCAGGGAGATCGACAGGGGGACTAGAGAGACCCAGTACTTC. Its translation is CASREIDRGTRETQYF.

This chain joins TRBV7-2 and TRBJ1-5; a weak D match, TRBD1 (5 bases). Trimming shortened V by 1 base and J by 2 bases, and 9 bases separated the two germline ends. CDR1 SGHTA and CDR2 FQGNSA come from the germline V gene. The length of the CDR3 is 15 residues. CDR3 region: CASSLVTGGNQPQHF. DNA of the CDR3: TGTGCCAGCAGCTTAGTTACAGGCGGCAATCAGCCCCAGCATTTT. The complete variable domain, with remaining parts taken from reference TRBV7-2 and TRBJ1-5, reads GAGVSQSPSNKVTEKGKDVELRCDPISGHTALYWYRQSLGQGLEFLIYFQGNSAPDKSGLPSDRFSAERTGGSVSTLTIQRTQQEDSAVYLCASSLVTGGNQPQHFGDGTRLSIL.

The V call is TRBV5-6, the J call TRBJ1-5; D gene ambiguous. Trimming took off 4 bases at V and 3 bases at J, with 5 bases between the two ends. Germline V gene lookup returns CDR1 SGHDT and CDR2 YYEEEE. CDR3 length equals 12 residues. CDR3 in DNA: TGTGCCAGCAGCGTACACAATCAGCCCCAGCATTTT. It encodes CASSVHNQPQHF.

This chain connects TRBV7-8 to TRBJ2-7; D not certain. Germline CDR1 SGHVS, CDR2 FQNEAQ. V dropped 2 bases and J dropped 2 bases, with 10 bases sitting between them. The CDR3 is 14 residues long. CDR3: CASSLLWPTYEQYF. DNA for the CDR3: TGTGCCAGCAGCTTACTTTGGCCCACCTACGAGCAGTACTTC.

The chain couples TRBV9 to TRBJ1-4; no definite D call. Trimming shortened V by 3 bases and J by 6 bases, and 15 bases separated the two germline ends. Germline V gene sequence: CDR1 SGDLS, CDR2 YYNGEE. This CDR3 region has 15 residues. This CDR3 reads CASSGRADSHEKLFF. In nucleotides, the CDR3 is TGTGCCAGCAGCGGGAGGGCGGACTCGCATGAAAAACTGTTTTTT.